These 12 T cell receptor beta chains came from one sample sequenced in a study of blood T cell repertoires in COVID-19 (dated by TCRdb to 2020 to 2021). Libraries came from the immunoSEQ multiplex PCR assay. TCRdb took over this immuneACCESS table, retaining in-frame rearrangements with V and J assigned. Such tables are incomplete; in checked studies, under half of the missing clones stem from an unresolved V gene, and the remainder is unexplained. This sample comprises roughly 260,000 clones, over 75% of them detected only once. The ten largest account for 1.5% to 2% of the sample. The sample comprised PBMCs or T cells enriched from blood (not recorded which). The receptors originated from a woman aged 50 to 60 who had recovered from COVID-19.

The V call is TRBV6-5, the J call TRBJ2-3; no clear D. CDR1 is MNHEY and CDR2 is SVGAGI in the germline V gene. Trimming shortened V by 6 bases and J by 2 bases, and 3 bases separated the two germline ends. The CDR3 loop spans 11 amino acids. CDR3 sequence (DNA): TGTGCCAGCAGCGTCACAGATACGCAGTATTTT. This sequence encodes CASSVTDTQYF.

V usage is TRBV10-1 and J usage is TRBJ2-3, with D tentatively TRBD2 (6 bases). CDR1 WNHNN and CDR2 SYGVQD come from the germline V gene (reference sequence). Between the trimmed V and J ends, which lost 6 bases and 4 bases, there was a span of 11 bases. The CDR3 is 13 residues long. The CDR3, as DNA: TGCGCCAGCAGGCGGGAAGAGGCAGATACGCAGTATTTT. This sequence encodes CASRREEADTQYF.

This clone showed up just once. V usage is TRBV29-1 and J usage is TRBJ2-7, with a possible D match to TRBD2 (6 bases). CDR1 is SQVTM and CDR2 is ANQGSEA in the germline V gene. The CDR3 loop spans 13 amino acids. The V end was cut by 4 bases, the J end by 11 bases, with 21 bases between. CDR3 sequence: CSVGPTRDSVKYF. The CDR3 region has the DNA TGCAGCGTTGGGCCAACCAGGGACTCCGTGAAGTACTTC.

This clone was seen once. The gene calls are TRBV10-1 and TRBJ2-1; D possibly corresponds to TRBD2 (5 bases). CDR3 size: 18 residues. Germline V gene sequence: CDR1 WNHNN, CDR2 SYGVQD (reference sequence). V dropped 2 bases and J dropped 0 bases, with 17 bases sitting between them. Written as DNA, the CDR3 is TGCGCCAGCAGTGAGATCGTTAGCGATTCAAGCTCCTACAATGAGCAGTTCTTC. Protein: CASSEIVSDSSSYNEQFF.

The chain combines TRBV12-3 or TRBV12-4 with TRBJ1-1; a weak D match, TRBD1 (5 bases). The CDR3 sequence is 12 residues long. V was clipped by 8 bases and J by 8 bases, with 15 bases between them. The CDR3 sequence: CASQTAFLEAFF. In DNA form, the CDR3 reads TGTGCCAGCCAGACAGCCTTTCTGGAAGCTTTCTTT.

The chain has TRBV11-2 and TRBJ2-7; D remains ambiguous. Per the germline V gene, CDR1 is SGHAT and CDR2 is FQNNGV. This CDR3 has 15 residues. V lost 5 bases and J lost 2, with 16 bases in between. This chain's CDR3 is CASSPSSGRTYEQYF. The DNA for the CDR3 is TGTGCCAGCAGCCCTTCTTCAGGTCGCACCTACGAGCAGTACTTC. The full variable domain, its missing parts supplied by reference TRBV11-2 and TRBJ2-7, is EAGVAQSPRYKIIEKRQSVAFWCNPISGHATLYWYQQILGQGPKLLIQFQNNGVVDDSQLPKDRFSAERLKGVDSTLKIQPAKLEDSAVYLCASSPSSGRTYEQYFGPGTRLTVT.

This CDR3 is CASSLPLGLAGSTDTQYF. CDR3 nucleotide sequence: TGTGCCAGCAGCTTACCCTTAGGACTAGCGGGTAGCACAGATACGCAGTATTTT. The chain uses TRBV7-9 and TRBJ2-3, with TRBD2 matching 11 bases. After removal of 2 bases from V and 0 bases from J, the junction contained 7 bases not matched to a gene. Per germline, CDR1 SEHNR and CDR2 FQNEAQ (reference sequence). The CDR3 extends over 18 amino acids.

The chain combines TRBV7-8 with TRBJ2-7; TRBD2 aligns across 8 bases. Germline CDR1 is SGHVS and CDR2 is FQNEAQ. The CDR3 is 16 residues long. Unmatched junction bases numbered 10, after V lost 2 bases and J lost 4 bases. CDR3 bases: TGTGCCAGCAGCTTACCCGAGCGGGAGCTCAGGTACGAGCAGTACTTC. Its translation: CASSLPERELRYEQYF.

The genes are TRBV11-3 and TRBJ1-1; a possible D gene is TRBD1 (5 bases). V lost 5 bases, J lost 4 bases, and 11 bases lay in between. CDR1 is SGHNT, CDR2 YENEEA, per germline. CDR3 length: 13 amino acids. CDR3 nucleotide sequence: TGTGCCAGCAGCCAGGCGGGGACCACTGAAGCTTTCTTT. Its protein product is CASSQAGTTEAFF.

The sample holds a few counts of this clone. The chain couples TRBV24-1 to TRBJ2-2; D gene uncertain. V lost 4 bases, J lost 0 bases, and 11 bases lay in between. Germline CDR1 reads KGHDR; CDR2 reads SFDVKD. This CDR3 has 16 amino acids. The chain's CDR3 is CATSDGANANTGELFF. CDR3 nucleotide sequence: TGTGCCACCAGTGACGGAGCCAACGCGAACACCGGGGAGCTGTTTTTT.

V and J are TRBV6-1 and TRBJ2-3; 7 bases agree with TRBD2. Germline V gene sequence: CDR1 MNHNS, CDR2 SASEGT. V lost 4 bases to trimming and J lost 3 bases; unmatched junction nucleotides: 13. The CDR3 spans 17 residues. The CDR3 here is CASSGTPGGIRTDTQYF. The DNA for the CDR3 is TGTGCCAGCAGTGGAACCCCGGGGGGTATTAGGACAGATACGCAGTATTTT.

The chain is built from TRBV6-5 and TRBJ1-2; 8 nucleotides match TRBD1. Per the germline V gene, CDR1 is MNHEY and CDR2 is SVGAGI. J lost 5 bases, V lost 4 bases, and 3 bases had no gene match. This CDR3 comprises 13 residues. CDR3 residues: CASSWGQDYGYTF. The CDR3 DNA follows: TGTGCCAGCAGTTGGGGACAGGATTATGGCTACACCTTC.